This paragraph covers one T cell receptor (beta chain) sequence. The antigen remains undetermined. All patients picked for sequencing had shown, by flow cytometry, an expansion of CD8+CD57+ cells. It was genomic DNA that served as the template for profiling TCR beta VDJ and CDR3. TCRdb fed the reads into MiXCR, producing one record per CDR3 protein. The sample yields 300,000 or so distinct CDR3 sequences, 50% to 65% seen once. This sample is drawn from a study of CD8+CD57+ T cells in acquired aplastic anemia. Turning to the study itself: Recorded DNA amounts for sorted CD4+ and CD8+ cells had an average of around 3.4 ug. Whole-study findings and limits: Patients and controls were not found to differ significantly in CD8+ Simpson's diversity. Sharing between patients and controls was observed for twenty-nine CD8+ CDR3 sequences.

From germline, CDR1 is SQVTM and CDR2 ANQGSEA. V was pared by 6 bases and J by 4 bases, with 15 bases between. The CDR3 totals 13 residues. The genes are TRBV29-1 and TRBJ1-1; no reliable D call. Sequencing used sorted CD4+, CD8+, or CD8+CD57+ T cells (not recorded which) from PBMCs. This TCR was recovered from a human donor with aplastic anemia. CDR3 residues: CSVATGQRTEAFF. The CDR3 nucleotides read TGCAGCGTCGCCACGGGCCAGCGCACTGAAGCTTTCTTT.